Below are 22 T cell receptor beta chains sequenced from a single sample in a study of blood T cell repertoires in COVID-19. Using immunoSEQ multiplex PCR, the repertoire was profiled, and TCRdb retains in-frame clones only, with some absent. The sample records over 150,000 clones, around 83% being singletons. Sequenced material: peripheral blood. These receptors were collected from a woman aged 55 to 70 with COVID-19, enrolled during active disease.

This clone has only a few counts. The gene calls are TRBV5-1 and TRBJ2-5, with D possibly being TRBD2 (6 bases). Germline V gene lookup returns CDR1 SGHRS and CDR2 YFSETQ. Trimming pared 0 bases from V and 0 bases from J, leaving 15 bases between. The CDR3 has 17 residues. In nucleotides, the CDR3 is TGCGCCAGCAGCTTGGGGCTAGCGAACACTAACCAAGAGACCCAGTACTTC. Residues: CASSLGLANTNQETQYF.

In this sample, this clone turned up a few times. The J gene is TRBJ2-1, the V gene TRBV9; D gene uncertain. With 0 bases removed from V and 0 bases from J, the gap between germline ends came to 7 bases. This CDR3 has 15 residues. The germline CDR1 and CDR2 sequences are SGDLS and YYNGEE. This CDR3 is CASSVAPSSYNEQFF. In DNA, the CDR3 is TGTGCCAGCAGCGTAGCGCCTAGCTCCTACAATGAGCAGTTCTTC.

V gene TRBV6-4 combines with J gene TRBJ2-3; TRBD2 matches at 7 bases. Per the germline V gene, CDR1 is MRHNA and CDR2 is SNTAGT. The CDR3 extends over 16 amino acids. Losses at the gene ends were 2 bases for V and 2 bases for J; bases not matched to a gene: 7. The CDR3 is CASSDHGGTNTDTQYF. CDR3 sequence (DNA): TGTGCCAGCAGTGACCACGGGGGGACTAACACAGATACGCAGTATTTT.

CDR3 protein: CAIRGRGPSDGYTF. The CDR3 region has the DNA TGTGCCATCAGAGGCAGGGGGCCTTCGGATGGCTACACCTTC. The chain recombines TRBV10-3 with TRBJ1-2, with 8 bases matching TRBD1. J was trimmed by 6 bases and V by 6 bases; bases with no gene match: 9. Looked up from germline, CDR1 is ENHRY and CDR2 is SYGVKD. The CDR3 has 14 residues.

The V gene is TRBV5-5, the J gene TRBJ1-5; D not resolved. This CDR3 contains 15 residues. Trimming stripped 0 bases from V and 3 bases from J, with 10 bases between. Germline V gives CDR1 SGHKS, CDR2 YYEKEE (reference sequence). The CDR3, as DNA: TGTGCCAGCAGCTTGGACGGGATCACCAATCAGCCCCAGCATTTT. Encoded protein: CASSLDGITNQPQHF.

The rearrangement uses TRBV3-1 (or the pseudogene TRBV3-2) and TRBJ1-5, with D possibly matching TRBD1 (5 bases). The V end was cut by 0 bases, the J end by 7 bases, with 10 bases between. Germline CDR1 LGHDT, CDR2 YNNKEL (reference sequence). CDR3 size: 14 residues. The CDR3 DNA reads TGTGCCAGCAGCCAAGATGTGGGGGGGCAGCCCCAGCATTTT. Protein: CASSQDVGGQPQHF.

V gene TRBV6-6 combines with J gene TRBJ1-1; D is uncertain. The CDR3 is made up of 13 amino acids. Trimming took 9 bases from V and 0 from J, leaving 11 bases between them. CDR1 and CDR2 (germline): MNHNY, SVGAGI (reference sequence). The CDR3 DNA reads TGTGCCAGTGAAGAGGGCGTGAACACTGAAGCTTTCTTT. The encoded protein is CASEEGVNTEAFF.

The J gene is TRBJ1-1, the V gene TRBV9; D gene uncertain. Looked up from germline, CDR1 is SGDLS and CDR2 is YYNGEE. The V end was cut by 3 bases, the J end by 6 bases, with 18 bases between. This CDR3 spans 15 amino acids. In DNA form, the CDR3 reads TGTGCCAGCAGCGCCCGTCCCGCGGGTGAGGCTGAAGCTTTCTTT. The encoded protein is CASSARPAGEAEAFF.

This clone appeared many times. The rearrangement joins TRBV5-4 to TRBJ2-2, with 7 positions matching TRBD1. Trimming removed 2 bases from V and 4 bases from J; junction bases left unmatched: 5. The V gene's germline CDR1 is SGHNT and CDR2 YYREEE (reference sequence). The CDR3 is 15 amino acids. This chain's CDR3 is CASSFQTGRTGELFF. The CDR3, as DNA: TGTGCCAGCAGCTTTCAGACAGGGCGCACCGGGGAGCTGTTTTTT.

The V call is TRBV9, the J call TRBJ1-1, with TRBD1 identical over 9 bases. The CDR3 loop spans 16 amino acids. Germline V gene lookup returns CDR1 SGDLS and CDR2 YYNGEE. Losses at the gene ends were 0 bases for V and 5 bases for J; bases not matched to a gene: 8. CDR3 region: CASSVVHRGPATEAFF. CDR3 bases: TGTGCCAGCAGCGTAGTCCACAGGGGGCCCGCAACTGAAGCTTTCTTT.

The chain employs TRBV24-1 and TRBJ2-1; 15 bases are shared with TRBD2. With V trimmed by 4 bases and J by 3 bases, 3 bases remained unmatched. There are 17 residues in the CDR3. CDR1 and CDR2 (germline): KGHDR, SFDVKD. This chain's CDR3 is CATSETGLAGGYNEQFF. The CDR3 coding sequence is TGTGCCACCAGTGAAACGGGACTAGCGGGGGGCTACAATGAGCAGTTCTTC.

The chain is built from TRBV3-1 (or the pseudogene TRBV3-2) and TRBJ1-2; 7 positions agree with TRBD1. The CDR3 sequence is 15 residues long. Germline V lookup: CDR1 LGHDT, CDR2 YNNKEL (reference sequence). The J segment lost 0 bases and the V segment lost 7 bases, leaving 8 bases of the junction unmatched. CDR3: CASTLGTVTNYGYTF. The CDR3 DNA reads as TGTGCCAGCACCTTGGGGACAGTGACTAACTATGGCTACACCTTC.

This chain links TRBV11-2 with TRBJ1-3; no clear D. V was pared by 5 bases and J by 4 bases, with 15 bases between. The germline V gene encodes CDR1 SGHAT and CDR2 FQNNGV. The length of the CDR3 is 15 residues. CDR3 loop: CASSPRIRVGNTIYF. For the CDR3, the DNA is TGTGCCAGCAGCCCGAGGATCCGAGTAGGAAACACCATATATTTT.

A remark on this clone: A much larger clone is a single base away; this may be a read error. The chain links TRBV7-8 to TRBJ1-1; D gene ambiguous. The V end lost 1 base, the J end lost 1 base, and 4 bases lay between the germline ends. Per the germline V gene, CDR1 is SGHVS and CDR2 is FQNEAQ. CDR3 length: 13 amino acids. The CDR3, as DNA: TGTGCCAGCAGCTTAGTACAGAACACTGAAGCTTTCTTT. Amino acid sequence: CASSLVQNTEAFF.

This clone has a handful of counts. Other DNA sequences in this sample translate to the same CDR3. V is TRBV7-9 and J is TRBJ1-1; unclear D gene. CDR1 and CDR2 (germline): SEHNR, FQNEAQ (reference sequence). Trimming took 1 base from V and 1 from J, leaving 7 bases between them. The CDR3 loop spans 14 amino acids. The CDR3 is CASSLDGGNTEAFF. DNA for the CDR3: TGTGCCAGCAGCTTAGATGGCGGGAACACTGAAGCTTTCTTT. Variable domain in full (rest from reference TRBV7-9 and TRBJ1-1): DTGVSQNPRHKITKRGQNVTFRCDPISEHNRLYWYRQTLGQGPEFLTYFQNEAQLEKSRLLSDRFSAERPKGSFSTLEIQRTEQGDSAMYLCASSLDGGNTEAFFGQGTRLTVV.

This chain links TRBV7-3 with TRBJ2-4; 9 bases map to TRBD2. CDR1 is SGHTA, CDR2 FQGTGA, per germline. The CDR3 consists of 16 residues. The trim removed 0 bases at V and 7 bases at J, leaving 7 bases unmatched. CDR3 nucleotide sequence: TGTGCCAGCAGCTTAACGGGGCGCGGGGGGGCGAACATTCAGTACTTC. Its translation: CASSLTGRGGANIQYF.

This clone has only a few counts. This chain links TRBV19 with TRBJ1-1, with unresolved D. Germline CDR1 is LNHDA and CDR2 is SQIVND (reference sequence). V was cut by 1 base and J by 5 bases, with 5 bases left in between. The CDR3 covers 12 residues. The DNA of the CDR3 is TGTGCCAGTAGTATAGGACTTACTGAAGCTTTCTTT. Protein sequence: CASSIGLTEAFF.

The V call is TRBV19, the J call TRBJ1-1; TRBD1 is a possible D gene (6 bases). V was cut by 7 bases and J by 0 bases, with 9 bases left in between. This CDR3 is 13 amino acids long. CDR1 is LNHDA and CDR2 is SQIVND in the germline V gene (reference sequence). The CDR3 loop reads CASNAGVNTEAFF. The CDR3 DNA follows: TGTGCCAGTAATGCAGGGGTGAACACTGAAGCTTTCTTT. The entire variable domain, with the rest obtained from reference TRBV19 and TRBJ1-1, is as follows: DGGITQSPKYLFRKEGQNVTLSCEQNLNHDAMYWYRQDPGQGLRLIYYSQIVNDFQKGDIAEGYSVSREKKESFPLTVTSAQKNPTAFYLCASNAGVNTEAFFGQGTRLTVV.

The chain employs TRBV3-1 (or the pseudogene TRBV3-2) and TRBJ1-5; D is unresolved. Looked up from germline, CDR1 is LGHDT and CDR2 is YNNKEL (reference sequence). Trimming shortened V by 5 bases and J by 4 bases, and 12 bases separated the two germline ends. There are 14 residues in the CDR3. Written as DNA, the CDR3 is TGTGCCAGCAGCTCCCAGGTCAGGAATCAGCCCCAGCATTTT. This gives the protein CASSSQVRNQPQHF.

The rearrangement links TRBV18 to TRBJ1-4; tentative D call: TRBD1 (6 bases). Germline loops: CDR1 KGHSH, CDR2 LQKENI. This CDR3 region has 14 residues. V was cut by 4 bases and J by 5 bases, with 11 bases left in between. The CDR3 reads CASSLGQRNEKLFF. CDR3 in DNA: TGTGCCAGCTCACTCGGACAGAGGAATGAAAAACTGTTTTTT.

The gene calls are TRBV9 and TRBJ1-3; a possible D gene is TRBD1 (6 bases). The germline gives CDR1 SGDLS, CDR2 YYNGEE. The V and J ends lost 3 bases and 3 bases respectively, with 13 bases between them. This CDR3 region has 15 residues. DNA of the CDR3: TGTGCCAGCAGCGATAAAGACAGGAATGGAAACACCATATATTTT. The encoded protein is CASSDKDRNGNTIYF.

The chain uses TRBV5-1 and TRBJ1-2, with unresolved D. The length of the CDR3 is 16 residues. Trimming pared 4 bases from V and 8 bases from J, leaving 24 bases between. Looked up from germline, CDR1 is SGHRS and CDR2 is YFSETQ. CDR3 region: CASSAEAVASLRGYTF. The CDR3 region has the DNA TGCGCCAGCAGCGCTGAAGCTGTAGCCTCCCTACGGGGCTACACCTTC. Full variable domain (rest looked up from reference TRBV5-1 and TRBJ1-2): KAGVTQTPRYLIKTRGQQVTLSCSPISGHRSVSWYQQTPGQGLQFLFEYFSETQRNKGNFPGRFSGRQFSNSRSEMNVSTLELGDSALYLCASSAEAVASLRGYTFGSGTRLTVV.